This TCR beta chain was identified in a study of T cell responses to AZD1222 COVID-19 vaccine. Study-wide background: Second-dose intervals of approximately 4 or approximately 12 weeks were pooled.

The germline V and J ends were trimmed by 4 bases and 2 bases, with 8 bases remaining between them. The CDR3 spans 13 residues. In its sample, this clone was seen once. In the same sample, other DNA sequences code for this CDR3. The data were produced by immunoSEQ multiplex PCR, yet TCRdb's version contains in-frame clones alone and is incomplete. The sample contains 95,000 to 150,000 clones, roughly 88% of which appear only once. The rearrangement joins TRBV12-3 or TRBV12-4 to TRBJ1-2; D is unresolved. The starting material was peripheral blood, obtained on day 0 of AZD1222 vaccination. The TCR was taken from an adult in good health. The CDR3 reads CASSSPPNYGYTF. Written as DNA, the CDR3 is TGTGCCAGCAGTTCTCCACCAAACTATGGCTACACCTTC.